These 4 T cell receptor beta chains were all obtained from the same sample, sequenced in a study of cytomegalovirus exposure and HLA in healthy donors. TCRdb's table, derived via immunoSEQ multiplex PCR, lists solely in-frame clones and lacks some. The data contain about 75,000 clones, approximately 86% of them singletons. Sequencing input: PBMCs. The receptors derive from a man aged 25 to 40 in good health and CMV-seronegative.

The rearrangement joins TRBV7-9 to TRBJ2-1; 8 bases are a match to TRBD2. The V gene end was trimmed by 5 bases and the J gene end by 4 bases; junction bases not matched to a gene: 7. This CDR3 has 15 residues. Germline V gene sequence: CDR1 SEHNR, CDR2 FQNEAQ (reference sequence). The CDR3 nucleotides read TGTGCCAGCAGCCAGACGACTAGCGTGTACAATGAGCAGTTCTTC. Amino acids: CASSQTTSVYNEQFF.

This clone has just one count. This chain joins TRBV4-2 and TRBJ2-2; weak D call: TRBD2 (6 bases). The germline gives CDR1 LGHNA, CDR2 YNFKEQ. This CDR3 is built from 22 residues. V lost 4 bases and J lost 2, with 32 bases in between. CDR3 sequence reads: CASSLPGRGRWVGRKNTGELFF. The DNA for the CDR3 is TGTGCCAGCAGCCTCCCTGGACGGGGGAGGTGGGTGGGGAGGAAAAACACCGGGGAGCTGTTTTTT.

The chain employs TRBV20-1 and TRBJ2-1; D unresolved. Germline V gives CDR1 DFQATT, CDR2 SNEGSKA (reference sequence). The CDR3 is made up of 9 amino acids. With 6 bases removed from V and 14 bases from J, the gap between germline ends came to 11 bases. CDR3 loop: CSAPGYEFF. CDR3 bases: TGCAGTGCACCCGGGTATGAGTTCTTC.

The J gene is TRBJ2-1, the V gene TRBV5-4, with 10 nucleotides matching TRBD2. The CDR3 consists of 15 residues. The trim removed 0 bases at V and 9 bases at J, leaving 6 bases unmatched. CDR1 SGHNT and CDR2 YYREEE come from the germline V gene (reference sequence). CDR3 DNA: TGTGCCAGCAGCTTGGCCAAACTAGCGGGAATTGAGCAGTTCTTC. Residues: CASSLAKLAGIEQFF. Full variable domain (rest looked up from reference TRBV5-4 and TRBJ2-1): ETGVTQSPTHLIKTRGQQVTLRCSSQSGHNTVSWYQQALGQGPQFIFQYYREEENGRGNFPPRFSGLQFPNYSSELNVNALELDDSALYLCASSLAKLAGIEQFFGPGTRLTVL.